This entry features one TCR beta chain sequence. Its antigen is not identified. The sample originates from a study of T cells expressing NK-cell markers. Background on the study: Investigators obtained TCR beta repertoires from sorted CD3+CD56+NKG2C+, CD3+CD56+NKG2C- and CD3+CD56-NKG2C+ T cells. Study-wide results and caveats: The HCMV specificity of the expanded NKG2C+ T cell clones stayed unresolved. Dominant NKG2C+ clonotypes were found to form about 1.0-7.5% of CD8+ T cells in a handful of donors.

TCR beta libraries carry UMIs added by 5'RACE template switching. After re-calling the 5' RACE reads, TCRdb lists one entry per CDR3 protein, DNA absent. This table lists 200,000 to 300,000 distinct CDR3 sequences. Sequenced input: blood T cells: a sorted CD56 or NKG2C T cell subset, CD4+ or CD8+ T cells, or bulk PBMC T cells (not recorded which). The clonotype originates from a young man in good health.

The chain's CDR3 is CASSQAGAYNEQFF. The chain joins TRBV4-1 to TRBJ2-1; the D call from TCRdb, TRBD1, cannot be confirmed without DNA. CDR3 length equals 14 residues. Germline loops: CDR1 MGHRA, CDR2 YSYEKL.